This T cell receptor (beta chain) comes out of a study of blood T cell repertoires in COVID-19. Only one count was recorded for this clone. The data were produced by immunoSEQ multiplex PCR, yet TCRdb's version contains in-frame clones alone and is incomplete. The repertoire holds about 280,000 clones, with roughly 88% as singletons. Per germline, CDR1 LNHDA and CDR2 SQIVND (reference sequence). This CDR3 comprises 15 residues. V lost 1 base, J lost 0 bases, and 8 bases lay in between. This TCR was sampled from a woman in her 30s with active or convalescent COVID-19. The specimen was peripheral blood. The chain links TRBV19 to TRBJ2-3, with a tentative D call TRBD2 (6 bases). CDR3 in amino acids: CASSIVGGSTDTQYF. CDR3 DNA sequence: TGTGCCAGTAGTATAGTTGGGGGGAGCACAGATACGCAGTATTTT.